One TCR beta chain is described in this entry. Its antigen remains unidentified. Nothing much larger sits one base from this clone, and base qualities are not available. The germline V gene specifies SGHTS as CDR1 and YDEGEE as CDR2. From its cysteine to its phenylalanine, the CDR3 spans 13 amino acids. Just CDR3 DNA is preserved here, 39 bases in frame from base 1. Trimming takes 0 bases from V and 5 bases from J, and the germline ends sit 9 bases apart. Explained via the paper, the time point label denotes: newly diagnosed GD, antithyroid drugs for less than 3 months. RNA was extracted from PBMCs in TRIzol for both TCR sequencing and RNA sequencing. Graves' disease was diagnosed according to American Thyroid Association guidelines. The patients came from an endocrinology department in Xi'an, China. Each patient gave roughly 8.4 milliliters of peripheral blood, collected in an EDTA anticoagulant tube. Ficoll Paque Plus density gradient separation was used to isolate PBMCs, and no further T cell sorting was done. An Agilent 2100 Bioanalyzer and agarose gel were used to check RNA quality, and a NanoDrop 2000 was used to measure RNA concentration.

Library method: multiplex PCR. The listed sequencing device is Illumina HiSeq 4000. To build TCR beta libraries, CDR3 regions were amplified by Arm-PCR using iRepertoire HTBI primers. Gel purification was performed on PCR products prior to sequencing. The authors processed their data as follows. Gene usage analysis of CDR3 amino acid clonotypes relied on the approximately 60 TRBV and 13 to 15 TRBJ segments identified across samples. Filtered high-quality paired reads were merged into contigs using COPE and FqMerger. Contigs were aligned with BLAST to IMGT TRBV, TRBD and TRBJ reference genes, and CDR3 was defined per IMGT. Any clonotype with a frequency above 0.1% was classified as a highly expanded clone. Shannon entropy served as the measure of repertoire diversity, while the Gini coefficient captured V-J evenness. Clonotypes shared by more than one individual were considered public. The public sequencing data were trimmed at Q25 with fastp and processed into clonotypes with MiXCR by TCRdb, which kept only in-frame beta chains. Each CDR3 protein gets just one entry, which takes the most common genes and DNA from the rows behind it. The V and J calls were determined by TCRdb, not by the authors. This sample is represented by approximately 480,000 distinct CDR3 sequences; around 15% of them were singletons. 12% of the sample is in the top ten clones.

The source of the sample is a study of regulatory T cells in long-lasting Graves disease (dated by TCRdb to 2020 to 2022). Notes on the research overall: Patients with newly diagnosed Graves' disease had been on antithyroid drugs for under 3 months. This study used TCR sequencing and RNA sequencing of peripheral blood to compare persistent Graves' disease patients against newly diagnosed Graves' disease patients. The study was registered as a clinical trial and conducted in China. A total of some 35 samples underwent TCR sequencing, from 13 patients with persistent Graves' disease and about 20 patients with newly diagnosed Graves' disease.

Overall study results and their limits: Sequencing and analysis were restricted to the TCR beta chain. The small sample size was acknowledged by the authors as a limitation that may reduce accuracy. The study examined only peripheral blood because the primary lesion, thyroid tissue, could not be accessed. Preferential use of TRBV28, TRBJ1-2 and TRBJ2-5 was observed in persistent disease, whereas TRBV20-1 and TRBJ2-1 were favored in newly diagnosed disease. Persistent patients shared more public clonotypes among themselves (approximately 2,500) than newly diagnosed patients did (over 950). Persistent Graves' disease patients showed lower TCR Shannon entropy and fewer highly expanded clones than newly diagnosed patients, suggesting clonal expansion.

This sample also belongs to another study, concerning T cells in Graves' hyperthyroidism and ophthalmopathy. The second study's paper adds: A patient counted as having stable Graves' hyperthyroidism if no progression to ophthalmopathy occurred over 18 months of follow-up. Hyperthyroidism patients were newly diagnosed, with disease duration under 2 months, and aged 18 to 65 years. Patients with uncontrolled infections, other autoimmune diseases, pregnancy or lactation were excluded. Clinical symptoms, serum thyroxine and TRAb, thyroid ultrasound, and orbital computed tomography formed the basis for the diagnoses. For the first round of RT-PCR on the TCR CDR3, the HTBI primer set was used together with the Qiagen OneStep RT-PCR kit. Most expanded thyroid clonotypes (frequency above 0.001) were also detected in blood, suggesting blood repertoires may reflect thyroid immune responses. A model built on a 13 V-J signature distinguished ophthalmopathy from stable hyperthyroidism, reaching around 90% sensitivity and 81.08% specificity in cross-validation and 80%/75% in testing. In validation, progression to ophthalmopathy was predicted by the model with around 70% sensitivity and roughly 76% specificity, a median of about 6.8 months before onset. To identify TCR V-J signatures that set the groups apart, the researchers used a discovery cohort of 90 to 100 patients, made up of 43 with Graves' ophthalmopathy and around 58 with stable Graves' hyperthyroidism. Prospective prediction of ophthalmopathy was tested in an independent validation cohort consisting of 18 to 20 hyperthyroidism patients and some 17 patients who later progressed to ophthalmopathy. The approximately 98 discovery patients were randomly divided into training and test sets at a 7:3 ratio. In addition, the study compared T-cell repertoires in thyroid tissue and in blood from about six Graves' hyperthyroidism patients. Once sampling was done, hyperthyroidism patients were given methimazole at a starting dose of 30 mg daily, whereas ophthalmopathy patients were given high-dose intravenous methylprednisolone. The libraries were constructed in a second round of multiplex PCR and then size-selected and purified. Libraries were sequenced paired-end with 100 bp reads on an Illumina HiSeq2000. SOAPnuke was used to process the raw data, with reads discarded if the reads contained adapters or uncalled bases, had a mean Phred below 15, or lacked an exact constant-primer or identifier match. COPE v1.2.5 was used to merge the high-quality paired reads, and each unique nucleotide sequence was defined as a clonotype. MiTCR v1.1 was used to align clonotypes to the IMGT TRBV, TRBD and TRBJ reference segments. The analysis included only V-J combinations with a frequency above 0.0001, which together covered about 99% of the repertoires. The TCS score was defined as the ratio of F50 (clonal expansion) to E x V (chaos), calculated using BLOSUM62-based TCRdist between CDR3 peptides within each V-J. Welch's t-statistics and random forest reduced 500 to 650 V-J features to 13, which were used in a naive Bayes classifier (R e1071). Sample size was not statistically predetermined, and investigators were not blinded to group allocation. According to the paper, TCR Vbeta CDR3 sequencing was carried out on about 140 peripheral blood samples, which came from about 45 ophthalmopathy, under 80 hyperthyroidism and approximately 17 progressor patients.

The sample was peripheral blood mononuclear cells (PBMCs), taken at new diagnosis, from a patient treated with antithyroid drugs. This sequence was found in a man aged 35-49 years with Graves disease. Donor details come from another sample of the same person, matched by shared clones. The V and J segments used are TRBV5-8 and TRBJ2-7; possibly the D gene is TRBD2, per 5 matching bases. The bases are TGTGCCAGCAGCTTGGGGATGGGAGACGAGCAGTACTTC. Translated, this gives CASSLGMGDEQYF.